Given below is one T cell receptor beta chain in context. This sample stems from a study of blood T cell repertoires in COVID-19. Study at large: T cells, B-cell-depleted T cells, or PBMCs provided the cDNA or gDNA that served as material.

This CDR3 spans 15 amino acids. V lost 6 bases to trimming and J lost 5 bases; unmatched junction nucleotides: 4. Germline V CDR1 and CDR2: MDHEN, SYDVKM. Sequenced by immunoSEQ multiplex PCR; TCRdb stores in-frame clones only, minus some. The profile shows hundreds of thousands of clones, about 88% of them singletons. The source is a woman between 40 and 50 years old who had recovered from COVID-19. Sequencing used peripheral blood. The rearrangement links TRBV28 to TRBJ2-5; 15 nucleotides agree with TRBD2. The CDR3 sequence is CASSRTSGGAETQYF. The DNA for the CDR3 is TGTGCCAGCAGCCGGACTAGCGGGGGGGCGGAGACCCAGTACTTC.